The sequence of this T cell receptor beta chain was determined in a study of CD8 T cells in Susac syndrome. cDNA came from around 0.54 to 1 ug RNA primed by random hexamers. The authors amplified TCR beta CDR3 across 54 Vbeta and 13 Jbeta using immunoSEQ multiplex PCR. Via MiXCR, TCRdb re-called the immunoSEQ multiplex PCR reads, giving one row per CDR3 protein. The sample includes about 180,000 distinct CDR3 sequences, around 95% of them seen just once. CD8+ and CD4+ T cells circulating in blood were sequenced for TCR beta. Included as multiple sclerosis controls were treatment-naive patients who had stable or active relapsing-remitting disease. This clonotype occurred a few times. CDR1 is LGHDT, CDR2 YNNKEL, per germline (reference sequence). The CDR3 runs 11 residues. Trimming pared 4 bases from V and 7 bases from J, leaving 8 bases between.

Source material: CD4+ T cells from PBMCs. This rearrangement joins TRBV3-1 to TRBJ2-7; no clear D. The source of this sequence is a human donor with multiple sclerosis. The CDR3 DNA is TGTGCCAGCAGCCCCGGGTGGGAGCAGTACTTC. This encodes CASSPGWEQYF.